These 3 T cell receptor beta chains were all obtained from the same sample, sequenced in a study of T cells after yellow fever vaccination. TCRdb re-called the 5' RACE reads with MiXCR, one entry per CDR3 protein. The sample yields roughly 500,000 distinct CDR3 sequences, 19% seen once. The sample consisted of PBMCs, taken 15 days after the yellow fever booster vaccination. The receptors shown here come from a man aged 30 to 45 who received the YFV17D yellow fever vaccine.

This sequence joins TRBV20-1 and TRBJ2-3; D not certain. V was trimmed by 8 bases and J by 0 bases, leaving 15 bases between them. Per germline, CDR1 DFQATT and CDR2 SNEGSKA (reference sequence). CDR3 size: 14 residues. This chain's CDR3 is CSLFRGSSTDTQYF. The CDR3, as DNA: TGCAGTCTCTTTCGCGGTTCTAGCACAGATACGCAGTATTTT.

J is TRBJ2-7 and V is TRBV29-1; no definite D call. Trimming took off 7 bases at V and 2 bases at J, with 9 bases between the two ends. Germline CDR1 is SQVTM and CDR2 is ANQGSEA. The CDR3 is 11 residues long. CDR3 sequence: CSATVTYEQYF. The CDR3 DNA reads TGCAGCGCCACAGTAACCTACGAGCAGTACTTC.

The chain is built from TRBV27 and TRBJ2-2, with 8 positions matching TRBD1. After removal of 8 bases from V and 1 base from J, the junction contained 12 bases not matched to a gene. This CDR3 is built from 17 residues. The germline V gene has CDR1 MNHEY and CDR2 SMNVEV (reference sequence). CDR3 amino acids: CASVRRAGTGNTGELFF. DNA for the CDR3: TGTGCCAGCGTTCGACGGGCGGGGACAGGGAACACCGGGGAGCTGTTTTTT.